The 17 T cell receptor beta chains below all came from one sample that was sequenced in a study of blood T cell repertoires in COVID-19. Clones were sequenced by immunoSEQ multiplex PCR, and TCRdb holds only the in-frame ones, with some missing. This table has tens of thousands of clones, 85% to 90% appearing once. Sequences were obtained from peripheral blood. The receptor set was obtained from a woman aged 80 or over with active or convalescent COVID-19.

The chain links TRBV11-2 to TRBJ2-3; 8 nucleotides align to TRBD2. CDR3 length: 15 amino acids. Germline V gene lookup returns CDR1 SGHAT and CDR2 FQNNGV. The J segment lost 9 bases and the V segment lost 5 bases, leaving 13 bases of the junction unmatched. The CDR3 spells CASSRGLEGVRTQYF. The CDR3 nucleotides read TGTGCCAGCAGCCGGGGACTAGAAGGCGTAAGAACGCAGTATTTT.

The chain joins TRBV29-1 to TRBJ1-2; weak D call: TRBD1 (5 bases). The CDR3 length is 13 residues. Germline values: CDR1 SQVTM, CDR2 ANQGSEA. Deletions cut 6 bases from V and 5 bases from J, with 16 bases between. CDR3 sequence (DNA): TGCAGCGTCCGACGGGACTTAAGATATGGCTACACCTTC. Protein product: CSVRRDLRYGYTF.

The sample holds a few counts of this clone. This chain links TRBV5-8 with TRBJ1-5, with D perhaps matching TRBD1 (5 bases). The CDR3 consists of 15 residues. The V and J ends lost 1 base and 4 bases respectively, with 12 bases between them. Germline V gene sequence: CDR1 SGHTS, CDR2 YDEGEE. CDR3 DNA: TGTGCCAGCAGCTTGAGGGGTCTGATAAATCAGCCCCAGCATTTT. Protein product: CASSLRGLINQPQHF.

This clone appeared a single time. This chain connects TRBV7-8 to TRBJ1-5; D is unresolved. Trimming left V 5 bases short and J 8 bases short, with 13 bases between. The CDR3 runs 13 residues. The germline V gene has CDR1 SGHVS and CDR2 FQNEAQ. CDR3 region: CASSEKPGEPQHF. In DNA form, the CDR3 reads TGTGCCAGCAGCGAAAAGCCCGGGGAGCCCCAGCATTTT.

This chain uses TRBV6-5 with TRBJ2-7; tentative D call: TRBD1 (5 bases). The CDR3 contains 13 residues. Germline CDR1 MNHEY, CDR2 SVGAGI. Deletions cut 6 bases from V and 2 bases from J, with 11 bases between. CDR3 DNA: TGTGCCAGCAGAGAGACAGTAACCTACGAGCAGTACTTC. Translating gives CASRETVTYEQYF.

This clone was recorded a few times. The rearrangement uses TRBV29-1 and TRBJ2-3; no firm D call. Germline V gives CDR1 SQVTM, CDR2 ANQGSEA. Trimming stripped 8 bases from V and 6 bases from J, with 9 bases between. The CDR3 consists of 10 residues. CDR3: CSTTGDTQYF. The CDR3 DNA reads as TGCAGCACTACTGGGGATACGCAGTATTTT.

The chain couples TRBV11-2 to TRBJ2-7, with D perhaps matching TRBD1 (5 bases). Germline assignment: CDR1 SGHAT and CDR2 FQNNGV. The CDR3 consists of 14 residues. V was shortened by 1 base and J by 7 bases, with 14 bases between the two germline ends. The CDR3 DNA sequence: TGTGCCAGCAGCTTAGCCTGGGGAAGGGGAGAGCAGTACTTC. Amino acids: CASSLAWGRGEQYF.

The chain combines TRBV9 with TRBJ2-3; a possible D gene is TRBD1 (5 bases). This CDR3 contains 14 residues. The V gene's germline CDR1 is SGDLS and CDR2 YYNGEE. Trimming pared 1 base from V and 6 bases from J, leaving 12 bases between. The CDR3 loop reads CASSVRSGSDTQYF. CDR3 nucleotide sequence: TGTGCCAGCAGCGTAAGGTCAGGGTCGGATACGCAGTATTTT.

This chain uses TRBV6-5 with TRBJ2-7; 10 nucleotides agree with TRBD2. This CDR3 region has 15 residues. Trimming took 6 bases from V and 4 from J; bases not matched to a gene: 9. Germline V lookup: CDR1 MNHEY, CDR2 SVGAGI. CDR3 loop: CASRPPGLALYEQYF. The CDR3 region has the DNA TGTGCCAGCAGGCCTCCGGGACTAGCGCTTTACGAGCAGTACTTC.

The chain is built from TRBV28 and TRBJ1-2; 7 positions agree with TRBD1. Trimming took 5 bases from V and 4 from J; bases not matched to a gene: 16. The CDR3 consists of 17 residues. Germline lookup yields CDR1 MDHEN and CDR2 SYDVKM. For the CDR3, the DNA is TGTGCCAGCAGTAACGGTAACGACAGGGCGGTCGGCTATGGCTACACCTTC. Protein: CASSNGNDRAVGYGYTF.

The CDR3 DNA reads TGCGCCAGCAGCTCCTCTAGCGGGAGTTCTGGGGCCAACGTCCTGACTTTC. Its translation is CASSSSSGSSGANVLTF. This chain uses TRBV5-1 with TRBJ2-6; the match to TRBD2 covers 10 bases. The CDR3 contains 17 residues. Per the germline V gene, CDR1 is SGHRS and CDR2 is YFSETQ. V shed 3 bases, J shed 1 base, and the junction held 4 bases outside the gene matches.

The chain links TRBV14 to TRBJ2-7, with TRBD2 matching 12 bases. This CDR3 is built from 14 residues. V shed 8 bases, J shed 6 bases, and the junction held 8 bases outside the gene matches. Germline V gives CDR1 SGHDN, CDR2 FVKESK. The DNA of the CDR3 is TGTGCCAGCGGCAGACTAGCGGGAGTTGGCGAGCAGTACTTC. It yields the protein CASGRLAGVGEQYF.

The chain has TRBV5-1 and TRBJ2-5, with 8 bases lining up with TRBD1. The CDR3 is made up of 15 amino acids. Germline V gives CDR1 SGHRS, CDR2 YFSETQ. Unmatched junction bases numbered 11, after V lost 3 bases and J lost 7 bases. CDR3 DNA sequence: TGCGCCAGCAGCTCCCCGGACAGGGAGTTGGGGACCCAGTACTTC. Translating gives CASSSPDRELGTQYF.

CDR3 nucleotide sequence: TGCGCCAGCAGCCTGAGCCGGGGGTTCACAGATACGCAGTATTTT. Translated, it gives CASSLSRGFTDTQYF. The chain combines TRBV4-3 with TRBJ2-3, with D possibly TRBD2 on 6 matching bases. The CDR3 sequence is 15 residues long. Between the trimmed V and J ends, which lost 4 bases and 2 bases, there was a span of 13 bases. Looked up from germline, CDR1 is LGHNA and CDR2 is YSLEER.

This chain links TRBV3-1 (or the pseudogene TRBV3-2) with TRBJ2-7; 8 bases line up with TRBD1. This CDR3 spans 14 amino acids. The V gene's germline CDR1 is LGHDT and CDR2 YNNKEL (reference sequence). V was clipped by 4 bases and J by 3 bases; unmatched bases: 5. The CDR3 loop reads CASSPRGPVYEQYF. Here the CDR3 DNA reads TGTGCCAGCAGCCCCAGGGGGCCGGTCTACGAGCAGTACTTC.

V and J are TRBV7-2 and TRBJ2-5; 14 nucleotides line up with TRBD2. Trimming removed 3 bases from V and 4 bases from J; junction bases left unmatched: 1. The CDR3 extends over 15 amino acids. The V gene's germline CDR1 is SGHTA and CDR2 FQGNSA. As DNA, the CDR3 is TGTGCCAGCAGCTTTGGACTAGCGGGAGGAGAGACCCAGTACTTC. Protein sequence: CASSFGLAGGETQYF.

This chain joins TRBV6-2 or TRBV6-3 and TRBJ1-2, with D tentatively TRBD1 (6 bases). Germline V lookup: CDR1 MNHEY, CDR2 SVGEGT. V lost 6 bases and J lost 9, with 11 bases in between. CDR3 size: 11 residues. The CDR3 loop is CASSLDSRYTF. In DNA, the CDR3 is TGTGCCAGCAGCCTGGACAGCCGCTACACCTTC.